This entry is about one T cell receptor (beta chain). The antigen this receptor binds is unknown. Base qualities are not at hand, and no much larger clone is one base apart. The record originates from a study of shared clonotypes between healthy human individuals (dated by TCRdb to the early 2020s). Turning to the overall study: A couple of women and three men aged 18 to 49 years were included in the cohort. To estimate repertoire size and how much clonotype sharing occurs between individuals, the study deeply sequenced the blood TCR repertoires of five healthy adults. Each donor's leukapheresis produced roughly between roughly 0.85 and 9.5 billion PBMCs. To increase sequencing depth and limit assay-specific biases, different laboratories used diverse techniques to prepare libraries and sequence TCR repertoires. For each donor, CD4 naive and CD4 memory were each run on three plates, CD8 naive on two plates, and CD8 memory on one plate. General study outcomes and caveats: Rarefaction of sorted-subset datasets indicated incomplete sequencing despite the large sequencing depth. Based on pairwise subsampling, the degree of clonotype sharing among donors was expected to be affected by sequencing depth. Sampling was restricted to blood, and TCR repertoires in tissues likely differ from the TCR repertoires found in blood. Clonotypes shared by all four sorted-subset donors showed higher generation probabilities than non-shared clonotypes. Larger estimated clonotype richness was generally found for naive subsets than for memory subsets. Approximately 4.8% of naive CD4, around 3.5% of naive CD8, roughly 2.4% of memory CD4, and less than 0.45% of memory CD8 clonotypes were shared across a few donors. Because the study included only a small number of donors, the genetic and exposure-history diversity represented was limited.

For CDR1 and CDR2, the germline V gene (reference sequence) lists MNHEY and SMNVEV. Relative to germline, V is 3 bases shorter and J is 5 bases shorter, with 12 bases between their ends. The CDR3 covers 14 residues, taking in both the cysteine and the phenylalanine. CDR3 DNA only is kept here, 42 bases in frame from base 1. The donors were healthy, HIV-negative adults who had no recently reported acute infections or vaccinations. Only Caucasian adults living in Nashville, Tennessee, USA were represented among the donors. CD4+ T cells were enriched by magnetic negative selection, after which naive cells were positively selected on CD45RA and the negative fraction was taken as the memory subset. Blood was obtained by leukapheresis, after which PBMCs were separated by Ficoll-Histopaque density gradient centrifugation and cryopreserved in liquid nitrogen vapor phase. Purity and quantity of every magnetically sorted T cell population were checked by analytical flow cytometry. Each sorted fraction had its genomic DNA isolated and then quantified by UV absorbance on a Nanodrop 2000c.

Using the deep immunoSEQ assay, TCR CDR3 regions were amplified from genomic DNA by multiplex PCR. Extracted genomic DNA from each cell subset was distributed evenly across all wells of several immunoSEQ 96-well plates, and each plate was treated as a replicate. For sorted subsets, 200 to 250 ng genomic DNA, equal to 30,000 to 35,000 T cell genomes, was loaded into each replicate PCR. The purified libraries were quantified using a Qubit 3.0 fluorometer, sized with a Bioanalyzer 2100, and then quantified again using the KAPA Library Quantification kit. A separate single-read 150-cycle Illumina NextSeq 550 flow cell was used to sequence each immunoSEQ 96-well plate. As for how the authors treated the data: Because the immunoSEQ output held only junctional sequences and lacked quality scores, the filtering could not match the filtering applied to full-length reads. Sequences were annotated with PyIR, a Python wrapper for IgBLAST v1.9, using IMGT germline references to assign V/J genes and CDR3. Reads were filtered out if the reads had weak V/J assignments (E-value above 1e-6), no CDR3, stop codons, out-of-frame junctions, or ambiguous translated residues. V3J clonotypes were defined by identical inferred V gene, J gene, and CDR3 amino acid sequence. The percentage overlap between two repertoires was calculated by dividing the number of shared unique clonotypes by the size of the smaller repertoire. Three approaches were used to assess repertoire richness: RTK rarefaction, the Chao1 estimator, and Recon v2.1 estimates of unobserved clonotypes. For all TCRbeta clonotypes obtained by the gDNA method from several donors, generation probabilities were computed with OLGA. TCRdb mirrors the immuneACCESS table, restricted to in-frame sequences. Some clones are absent from its copies; in checked studies, under half trace to an unresolved V gene, and the reason for the others is unknown. D and trimming come from the DNA, and the V and J calls and clone size come from that table. The sample table shows over 2 million clones, and 95% are seen once. The ten largest clones add up to 0.13% of the sample.

This sequence originates from a man between 18 and 29 years old in good health. The chain couples TRBV27 to TRBJ2-3, with no D gene named confidently. The sequenced material came from naive CD4+ T cells sorted from blood. According to the study, the label for this sample's cell subset or site signals: CD45RA+ positively selected. The CDR3 reads as follows: CASSFRLVGDTQYF. DNA sequence: TGTGCCAGCAGTTTCCGGCTAGTGGGAGATACGCAGTATTTT.